This record covers a single TCR beta chain. Its antigen target is currently unknown. Base quality data are lacking; no much larger clone is found one base away. CD8 naive samples consisted of CD45RO-negative cells that were positively selected for CCR7, yielding a CD45RA+CCR7+ population without TemRA cells. Donors were healthy HIV-negative adults with no recently reported acute infections or vaccinations. Only Caucasian adults living in Nashville, Tennessee, USA were represented among the donors. Blood was collected by leukapheresis, and PBMCs were isolated by Ficoll-Histopaque density gradient centrifugation and then cryopreserved in liquid nitrogen vapor phase. Analytical flow cytometry was used to check the purity and quantity of every magnetically sorted T cell population. Genomic DNA was isolated from every sorted fraction and measured by UV absorbance on a Nanodrop 2000c. Using the deep immunoSEQ assay, multiplex PCR amplified TCR CDR3 regions from genomic DNA. Extracted genomic DNA from each cell subset was spread evenly across all wells of several immunoSEQ 96-well plates, with each plate serving as a replicate. Each replicate PCR for sorted subsets received about 180 ng genomic DNA, equal to roughly 33,000 T cell genomes. Purified libraries were measured with a Qubit 3.0 fluorometer, size-checked on a Bioanalyzer 2100, and measured again with the KAPA Library Quantification kit. Every immunoSEQ 96-well plate was sequenced on a dedicated single-read 150-cycle Illumina NextSeq 550 flow cell. Concerning the study's data processing: Because the immunoSEQ output included only junctional sequences and no quality scores, the filtering could not be the same as the filtering used for full-length reads. To assign V/J genes and CDR3, sequences were annotated using PyIR, a Python wrapper for IgBLAST v1.9, with IMGT germline references. Reads with weak V/J assignments (E-value above 1e-6), missing CDR3, stop codons, out-of-frame junctions, or ambiguous translated residues were removed. V3J clonotypes were defined as sequences sharing an identical inferred V gene, J gene, and CDR3 amino acid sequence. Percentage overlap between repertoires was computed as shared unique clonotypes divided by the size of the smaller repertoire. Richness of each repertoire was evaluated using RTK rarefaction, the Chao1 estimator, and Recon v2.1 estimates of unobserved clonotypes. For all TCRbeta clonotypes obtained by the gDNA method from a few donors, generation probabilities were computed with OLGA. TCRdb's version of the immuneACCESS table is confined to in-frame rearrangements and falls short of the full clone set. An unresolved V gene accounts for under half of the shortfall where checked; the remainder is of unknown origin. V and J calls and clone size come straight from that table; D and trimming were deduced from the DNA. The table for this sample lists 600,000 or so clones; approximately 95% of them were counted only once. Approximately 0.11% of the sample is in the top ten clones.

The data are from a study of shared clonotypes between healthy human individuals (dated by TCRdb to the early 2020s). With regard to the full study: The cohort comprised two women and a few men aged 18 to 49 years. For each donor, CD4 naive and CD4 memory were each given three plates, CD8 naive was given two plates, and CD8 memory was given one plate. Blood TCR repertoires of about 5 healthy adults were deeply sequenced to estimate repertoire size and the extent of clonotype sharing between individuals. To increase sequencing depth and limit assay-specific biases, TCR repertoire library preparation and sequencing were carried out by different laboratories using diverse techniques. Between about 0.85 and 8.9 billion PBMCs per donor were obtained by leukapheresis.

Study-wide conclusions, independent of this receptor: Estimated clonotype richness was generally larger for naive than for memory subsets. Even with the large sequencing depth, rarefaction of the sorted-subset datasets indicated that sequencing was incomplete. Pairwise subsampling led to the expectation that sequencing depth would affect the degree of clonotype sharing among donors. Compared with non-shared clonotypes, clonotypes shared by all four sorted-subset donors had higher generation probabilities. Sampling was restricted to blood, and TCR repertoires in tissue are likely to differ from TCR repertoires in blood. The genetic and exposure-history diversity represented was limited by the small number of donors. When several donors were compared, the shared fraction of clonotypes was about 5.4% for naive CD4, 3.5% to 4% for naive CD8, 2% to 2.5% for memory CD4, and 0.35% to 0.5% for memory CD8.

The sequence was collected from a young woman in good health. Sequenced material: naive CD8+ T cells sorted from blood. Interpreted using the paper, the cell subset or site label stands for: CD45RA+CCR7+.

The nucleotide sequence reads as follows: TGTGCCAGCAGCCCAGATGGGGATACGCAGTATTTT. This codes for CASSPDGDTQYF. The V and J genes are TRBV4-2 and TRBJ2-3; the D gene cannot be named for sure. Including cysteine and phenylalanine, the CDR3 has 12 amino acids. Just CDR3 DNA is preserved here, 36 bases in frame from base 1. CDR1 and CDR2 are read off the germline V gene as LGHNA and YNFKEQ. V loses 4 bases of germline sequence and J loses 6 bases, and the interval between the two ends is 8 bases.